These 7 T cell receptor beta chains were sequenced from one sample in a study of control samples from healthy donors and cancer patients. TCRdb's copy holds only in-frame clones and misses some; the assay was immunoSEQ multiplex PCR. This sample has 100,000 to 150,000 clones, with around nine tenths found just once. Sequencing used blood. The receptor set was obtained from a man aged 35 to 55 in good health.

The V call is TRBV29-1, the J call TRBJ2-7; 7 nucleotides align to TRBD1. Germline V gives CDR1 SQVTM, CDR2 ANQGSEA. There are 12 residues in the CDR3. Trimming at V came to 4 bases and at J to 6 bases, leaving 6 bases not matched to a gene. CDR3 sequence: CSVVDRRGEQYF. The CDR3, as DNA: TGCAGCGTTGTGGACAGGCGCGGCGAGCAGTACTTC.

The J gene is TRBJ1-1, the V gene TRBV7-8, with D unresolved. The length of the CDR3 is 12 residues. The V gene's germline CDR1 is SGHVS and CDR2 FQNEAQ. Trimming cost V 5 bases and J 4 bases, with 8 bases left between them. The chain's CDR3 is CASSPPGTEAFF. The DNA of the CDR3 is TGTGCCAGCAGCCCACCCGGCACTGAAGCTTTCTTT.

V usage is TRBV7-9 and J usage is TRBJ1-2; tentative D call: TRBD1 (6 bases). CDR3 size: 15 residues. Germline V gene lookup returns CDR1 SEHNR and CDR2 FQNEAQ (reference sequence). V dropped 6 bases and J dropped 4 bases, with 18 bases sitting between them. Here the CDR3 DNA reads TGTGCCAGCAGTAATGACGGGGGCGGAGGCTATGGCTACACCTTC. It translates to CASSNDGGGGYGYTF.

The table lists this clone with a few counts. This chain connects TRBV7-2 to TRBJ1-1; TRBD1 agrees at 8 bases. Germline V CDR1 and CDR2: SGHTA, FQGNSA. The length of the CDR3 is 16 residues. Germline trimming cut 1 base from V and 1 base from J; bases unmatched to any gene: 5. Here the CDR3 reads CASSLGQGTPNTEAFF. The CDR3 DNA follows: TGTGCCAGCAGCTTAGGACAGGGGACCCCGAACACTGAAGCTTTCTTT.

This clone was recorded once. The chain has TRBV10-3 and TRBJ1-1; 7 nucleotides align to TRBD1. The germline V gene has CDR1 ENHRY and CDR2 SYGVKD. CDR3 size: 15 residues. V shed 1 base and J 7 bases; nucleotides not matched to a gene: 9. The CDR3 region has the DNA TGTGCCATCAGTGAGTTAAACAGGGGCTTGGGTGAAGCTTTCTTT. Protein: CAISELNRGLGEAFF.

The rearrangement uses TRBV7-9 and TRBJ2-3, with D hard to call. Germline CDR1 SEHNR, CDR2 FQNEAQ (reference sequence). This CDR3 comprises 12 residues. The V and J ends lost 4 bases and 3 bases respectively, with 5 bases between them. This CDR3 is CASSSRTDTQYF. The CDR3 DNA reads TGTGCCAGCAGCTCCCGGACAGATACGCAGTATTTT.

The chain uses TRBV6-2 or TRBV6-3 and TRBJ2-1, with D perhaps TRBD2 (5 bases). Germline lookup yields CDR1 MNHEY and CDR2 SVGEGT. The CDR3 runs 12 residues. Trimming removed 5 bases from V and 8 bases from J, with 10 bases in between. The CDR3 is CASSRAVDEQFF. As DNA, the CDR3 is TGTGCCAGCAGTCGAGCGGTAGATGAGCAGTTCTTC.